This TCR beta chain emerged from a study of T cell clones after liver transplantation. With respect to this clone: What it recognizes is unknown.

V was trimmed by 5 bases and J by 2 bases, leaving 17 bases between them. This CDR3 spans 15 amino acids. Germline V gene data show CDR1 as SGDLS and CDR2 as YYNGEE. Overall study results and limits: Compared with third party-reactive sequences, donor-reactive ones declined more, independent of withdrawal success. Low donor cell numbers restricted donor-reactive repertoire measurement in a couple of subjects.

TCRdb's copy holds only in-frame clones and misses some; the assay was immunoSEQ multiplex PCR. Here the sample spans tens of thousands of clones, 85% to 90% being singletons. V gene TRBV9 combines with J gene TRBJ2-7; D is possibly TRBD1 or TRBD2 (6 bases each). The receptor comes from a human patient who received a liver transplant. Part of the T cell pool may stem from the graft donor. The sequenced sample was CD8+ T cells from blood, obtained 12 months after liver transplant. In DNA, the CDR3 is TGTGCCAGCAGTGGTGAAGGGGGAGGAACCTACGAGCAGTACTTC. Amino acids: CASSGEGGGTYEQYF.